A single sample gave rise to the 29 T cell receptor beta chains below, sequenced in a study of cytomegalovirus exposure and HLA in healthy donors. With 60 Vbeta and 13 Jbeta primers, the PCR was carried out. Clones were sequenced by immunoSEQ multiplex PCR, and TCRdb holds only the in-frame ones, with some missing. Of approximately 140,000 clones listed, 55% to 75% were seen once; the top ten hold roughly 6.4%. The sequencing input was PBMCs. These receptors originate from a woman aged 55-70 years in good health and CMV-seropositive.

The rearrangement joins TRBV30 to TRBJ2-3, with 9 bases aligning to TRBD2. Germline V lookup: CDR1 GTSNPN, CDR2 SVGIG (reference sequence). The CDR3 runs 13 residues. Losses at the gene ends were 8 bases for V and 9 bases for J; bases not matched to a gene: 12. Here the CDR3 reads CAGNSGGPTTQYF. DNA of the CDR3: TGTGCCGGTAATAGCGGGGGCCCAACGACGCAGTATTTT. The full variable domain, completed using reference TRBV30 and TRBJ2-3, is SQTIHQWPATLVQPVGSPLSLECTVEGTSNPNLYWYRQAAGRGLQLLFYSVGIGQISSEVPQNLSASRPQDRQFILSSKKLLLSDSGFYLCAGNSGGPTTQYFGPGTRLTVL.

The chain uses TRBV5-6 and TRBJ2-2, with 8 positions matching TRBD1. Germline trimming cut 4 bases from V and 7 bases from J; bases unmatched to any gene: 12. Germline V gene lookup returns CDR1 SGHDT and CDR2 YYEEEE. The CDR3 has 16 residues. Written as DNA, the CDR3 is TGTGCCAGCAGCCGCTCGGGGCAGGGGGCAATCGGGGAGCTGTTTTTT. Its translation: CASSRSGQGAIGELFF.

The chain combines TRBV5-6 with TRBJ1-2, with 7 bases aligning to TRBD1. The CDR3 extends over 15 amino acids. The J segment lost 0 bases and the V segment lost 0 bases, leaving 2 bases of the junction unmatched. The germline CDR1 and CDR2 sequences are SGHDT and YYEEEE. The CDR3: CASSLEGAPNYGYTF. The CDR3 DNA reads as TGTGCCAGCAGCTTGGAGGGGGCCCCTAACTATGGCTACACCTTC. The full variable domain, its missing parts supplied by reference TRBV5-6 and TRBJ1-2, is DAGVTQSPTHLIKTRGQQVTLRCSPKSGHDTVSWYQQALGQGPQFIFQYYEEEERQRGNFPDRFSGHQFPNYSSELNVNALLLGDSALYLCASSLEGAPNYGYTFGSGTRLTVV.

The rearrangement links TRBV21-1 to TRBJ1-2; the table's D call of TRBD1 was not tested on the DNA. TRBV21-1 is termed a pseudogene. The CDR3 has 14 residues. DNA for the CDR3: TGTGCCAGCAGCACCTGGACAGGTTACTATGGCTACACCTTC. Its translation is CASSTWTGYYGYTF.

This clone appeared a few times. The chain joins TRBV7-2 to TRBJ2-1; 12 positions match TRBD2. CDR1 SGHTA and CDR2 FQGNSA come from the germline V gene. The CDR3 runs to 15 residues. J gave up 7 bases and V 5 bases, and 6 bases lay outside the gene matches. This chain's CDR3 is CASSTRLAGANEQFF. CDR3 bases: TGTGCCAGCAGCACTAGACTAGCGGGAGCGAATGAGCAGTTCTTC.

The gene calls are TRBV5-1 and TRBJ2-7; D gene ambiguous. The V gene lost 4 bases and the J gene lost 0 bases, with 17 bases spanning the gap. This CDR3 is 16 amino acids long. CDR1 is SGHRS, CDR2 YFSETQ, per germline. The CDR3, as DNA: TGCGCCAGCAGCCCCCAAGTCTTGCGTAGCTCCTACGAGCAGTACTTC. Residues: CASSPQVLRSSYEQYF.

The CDR3 here is CASSLVTSGNNEQFF. The CDR3 bases are TGCGCCAGCAGCTTGGTTACTAGCGGAAACAATGAGCAGTTCTTC. V gene TRBV5-1 combines with J gene TRBJ2-1, with 8 bases that match TRBD2. Trimming took 0 bases from V and 5 from J; bases not matched to a gene: 4. This CDR3 region has 15 residues. Germline V gene data show CDR1 as SGHRS and CDR2 as YFSETQ.

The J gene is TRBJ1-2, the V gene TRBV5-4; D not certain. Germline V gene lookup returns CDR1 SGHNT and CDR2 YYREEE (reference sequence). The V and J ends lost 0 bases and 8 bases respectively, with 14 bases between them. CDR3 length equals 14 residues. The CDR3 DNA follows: TGTGCCAGCAGCTTGGAGGCAGTGGCGCGGGGCTACACCTTC. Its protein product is CASSLEAVARGYTF.

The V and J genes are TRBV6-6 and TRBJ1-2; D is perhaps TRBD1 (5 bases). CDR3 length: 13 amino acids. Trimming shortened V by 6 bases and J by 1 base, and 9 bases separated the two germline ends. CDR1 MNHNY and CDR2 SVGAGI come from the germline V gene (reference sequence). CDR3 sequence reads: CASSLDSNYGYTF. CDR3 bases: TGTGCCAGCAGCCTTGACAGTAACTATGGCTACACCTTC.

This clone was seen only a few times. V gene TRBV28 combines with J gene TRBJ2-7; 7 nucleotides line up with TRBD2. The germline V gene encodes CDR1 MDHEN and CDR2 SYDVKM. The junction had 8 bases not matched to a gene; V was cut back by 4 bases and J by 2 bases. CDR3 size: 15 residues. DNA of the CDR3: TGTGCCAGCAGTTCCCAAGGGAGGGTCCCCTACGAGCAGTACTTC. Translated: CASSSQGRVPYEQYF.

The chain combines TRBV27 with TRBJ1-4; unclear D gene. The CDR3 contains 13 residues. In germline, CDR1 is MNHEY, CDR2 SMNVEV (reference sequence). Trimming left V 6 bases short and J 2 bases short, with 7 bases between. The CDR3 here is CASRQHTNEKLFF. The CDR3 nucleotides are TGTGCCAGCAGACAGCACACTAATGAAAAACTGTTTTTT.

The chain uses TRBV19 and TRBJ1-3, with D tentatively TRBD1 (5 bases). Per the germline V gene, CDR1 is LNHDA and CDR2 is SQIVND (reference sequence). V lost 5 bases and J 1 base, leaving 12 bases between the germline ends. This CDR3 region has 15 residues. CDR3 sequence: CASSQGFLSGNTIYF. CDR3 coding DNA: TGTGCCAGTAGTCAGGGATTCTTGTCTGGAAACACCATATATTTT.

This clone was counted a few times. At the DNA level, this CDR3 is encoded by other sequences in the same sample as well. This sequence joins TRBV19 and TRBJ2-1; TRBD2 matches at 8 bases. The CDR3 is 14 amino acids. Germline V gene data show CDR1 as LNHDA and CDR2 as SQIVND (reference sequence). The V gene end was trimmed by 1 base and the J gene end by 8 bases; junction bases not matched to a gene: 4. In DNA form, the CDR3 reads TGTGCCAGTAGTATAGCGGGAGGGCCGTATGAGCAGTTCTTC. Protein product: CASSIAGGPYEQFF.

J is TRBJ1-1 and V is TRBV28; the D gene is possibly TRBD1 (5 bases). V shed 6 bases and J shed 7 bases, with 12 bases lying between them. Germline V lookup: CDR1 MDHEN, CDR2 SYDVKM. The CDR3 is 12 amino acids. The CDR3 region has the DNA TGTGCCAGCAGCCCTCGACAGTTTGAAGCTTTCTTT. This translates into CASSPRQFEAFF.

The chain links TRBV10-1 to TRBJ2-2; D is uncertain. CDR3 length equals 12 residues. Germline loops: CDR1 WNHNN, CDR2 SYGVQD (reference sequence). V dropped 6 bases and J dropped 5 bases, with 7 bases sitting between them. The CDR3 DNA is TGCGCCAGCAGGAGTAATACCGGGGAGCTGTTTTTT. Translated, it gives CASRSNTGELFF.

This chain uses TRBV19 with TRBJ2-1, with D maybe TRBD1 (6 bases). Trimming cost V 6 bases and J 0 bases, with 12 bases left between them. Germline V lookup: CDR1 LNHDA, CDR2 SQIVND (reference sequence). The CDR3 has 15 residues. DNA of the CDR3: TGTGCCAGTAGCCCACTAGGGGGCTCCTACAATGAGCAGTTCTTC. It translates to CASSPLGGSYNEQFF.

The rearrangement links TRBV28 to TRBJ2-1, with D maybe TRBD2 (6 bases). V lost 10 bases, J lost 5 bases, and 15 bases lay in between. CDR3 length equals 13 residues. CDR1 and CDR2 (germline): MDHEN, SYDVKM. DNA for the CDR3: TGTGCCACTCTGGGGGGAGACCACAATGAGCAGTTCTTC. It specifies CATLGGDHNEQFF.

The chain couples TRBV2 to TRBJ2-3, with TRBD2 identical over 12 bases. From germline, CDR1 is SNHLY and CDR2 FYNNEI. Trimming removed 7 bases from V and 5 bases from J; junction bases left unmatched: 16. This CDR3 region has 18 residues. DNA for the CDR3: TGTGCCAGCATCCTAGGGGGGCTAGCGGGAGGGAGAAGAGATACGCAGTATTTT. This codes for CASILGGLAGGRRDTQYF.

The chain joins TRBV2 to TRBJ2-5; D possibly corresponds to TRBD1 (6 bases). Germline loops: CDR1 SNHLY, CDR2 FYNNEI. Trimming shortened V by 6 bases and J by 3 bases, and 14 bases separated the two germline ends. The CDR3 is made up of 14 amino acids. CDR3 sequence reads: CASRSTGQEETQYF. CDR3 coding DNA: TGTGCCAGCAGAAGTACGGGACAAGAAGAGACCCAGTACTTC. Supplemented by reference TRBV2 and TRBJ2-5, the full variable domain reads EPEVTQTPSHQVTQMGQEVILRCVPISNHLYFYWYRQILGQKVEFLVSFYNNEISEKSEIFDDQFSVERPDGSNFTLKIRSTKLEDSAMYFCASRSTGQEETQYFGPGTRLLVL.

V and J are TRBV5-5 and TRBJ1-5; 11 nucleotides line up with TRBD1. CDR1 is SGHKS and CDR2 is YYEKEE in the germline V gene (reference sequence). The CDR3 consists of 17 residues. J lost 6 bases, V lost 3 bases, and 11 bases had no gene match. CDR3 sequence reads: CASSYGTGGGLGQPQHF. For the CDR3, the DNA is TGTGCCAGCAGCTATGGGACAGGGGGAGGGTTAGGTCAGCCCCAGCATTTT.

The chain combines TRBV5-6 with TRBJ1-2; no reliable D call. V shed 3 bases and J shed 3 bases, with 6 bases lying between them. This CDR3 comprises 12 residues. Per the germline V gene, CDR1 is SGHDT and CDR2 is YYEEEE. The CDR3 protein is CASSSGDYGYTF. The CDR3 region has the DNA TGTGCCAGCAGCTCCGGTGACTATGGCTACACCTTC.

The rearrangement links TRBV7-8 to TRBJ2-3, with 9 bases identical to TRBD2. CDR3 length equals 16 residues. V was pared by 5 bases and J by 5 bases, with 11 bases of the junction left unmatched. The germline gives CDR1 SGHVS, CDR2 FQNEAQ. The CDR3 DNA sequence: TGTGCCAGCAGCCATGATAGCGGGAGCGGAGTAGATACGCAGTATTTT. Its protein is CASSHDSGSGVDTQYF.

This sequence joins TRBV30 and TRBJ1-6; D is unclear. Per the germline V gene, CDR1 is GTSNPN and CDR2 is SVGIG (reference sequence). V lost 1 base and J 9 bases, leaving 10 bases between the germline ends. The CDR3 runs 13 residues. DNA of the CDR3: TGTGCCTGGAGTGAGGGTCGGGGTTCACCCCTCCACTTT. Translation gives CAWSEGRGSPLHF.

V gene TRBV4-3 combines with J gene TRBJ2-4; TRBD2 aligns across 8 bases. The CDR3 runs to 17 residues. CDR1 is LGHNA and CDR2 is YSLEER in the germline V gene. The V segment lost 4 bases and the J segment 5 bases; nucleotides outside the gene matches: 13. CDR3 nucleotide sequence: TGCGCCAGCAGCCCCGGACTAGCAGGCAGTCTCCAAAACATTCAGTACTTC. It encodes CASSPGLAGSLQNIQYF.

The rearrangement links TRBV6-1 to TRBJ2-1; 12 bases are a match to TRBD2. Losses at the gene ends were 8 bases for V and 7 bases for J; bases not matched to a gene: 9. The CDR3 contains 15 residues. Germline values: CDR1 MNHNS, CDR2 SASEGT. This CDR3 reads CASRLAGGGRNEQFF. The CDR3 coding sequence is TGTGCCAGCCGGCTAGCGGGAGGGGGTCGGAATGAGCAGTTCTTC.

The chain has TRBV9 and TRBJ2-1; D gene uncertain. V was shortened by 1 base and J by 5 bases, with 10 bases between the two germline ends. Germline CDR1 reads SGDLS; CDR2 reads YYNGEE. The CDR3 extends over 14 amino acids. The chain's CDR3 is CASSVLSQDNEQFF. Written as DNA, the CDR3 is TGTGCCAGCAGCGTACTAAGCCAAGACAATGAGCAGTTCTTC. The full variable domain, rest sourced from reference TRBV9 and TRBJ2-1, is DSGVTQTPKHLITATGQRVTLRCSPRSGDLSVYWYQQSLDQGLQFLIQYYNGEERAKGNILERFSAQQFPDLHSELNLSSLELGDSALYFCASSVLSQDNEQFFGPGTRLTVL.

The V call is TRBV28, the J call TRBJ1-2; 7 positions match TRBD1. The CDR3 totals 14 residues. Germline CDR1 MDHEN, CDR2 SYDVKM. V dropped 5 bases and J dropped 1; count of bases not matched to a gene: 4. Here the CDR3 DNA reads TGTGCCAGCAGTACAGGGGACCTTAACTATGGCTACACCTTC. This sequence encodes CASSTGDLNYGYTF.

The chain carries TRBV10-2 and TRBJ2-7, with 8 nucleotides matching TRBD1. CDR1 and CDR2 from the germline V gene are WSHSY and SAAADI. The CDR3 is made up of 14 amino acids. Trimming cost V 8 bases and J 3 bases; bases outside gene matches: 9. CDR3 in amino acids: CASRKTGAIYEQYF. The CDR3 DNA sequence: TGCGCCAGCCGAAAGACAGGGGCTATCTACGAGCAGTACTTC.

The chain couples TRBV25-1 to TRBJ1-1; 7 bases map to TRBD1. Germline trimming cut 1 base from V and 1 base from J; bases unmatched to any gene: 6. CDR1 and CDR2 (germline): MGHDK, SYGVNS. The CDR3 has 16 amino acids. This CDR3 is CASSEFETGENTEAFF. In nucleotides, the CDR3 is TGTGCCAGCAGTGAATTCGAAACAGGGGAGAACACTGAAGCTTTCTTT.